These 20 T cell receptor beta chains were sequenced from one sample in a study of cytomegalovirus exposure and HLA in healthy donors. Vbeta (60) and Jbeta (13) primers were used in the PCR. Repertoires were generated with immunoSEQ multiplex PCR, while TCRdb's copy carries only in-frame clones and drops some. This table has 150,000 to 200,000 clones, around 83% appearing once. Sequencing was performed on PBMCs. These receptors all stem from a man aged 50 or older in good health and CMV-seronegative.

The CDR3, as DNA: TGCAGTGCATGGAGAGAGTGGACCCAGTACTTC. This sequence encodes CSAWREWTQYF. The rearrangement links TRBV20-1 to TRBJ2-5, with D unresolved. V was cut by 6 bases and J by 7 bases, with 12 bases left in between. Germline loops: CDR1 DFQATT, CDR2 SNEGSKA (reference sequence). The CDR3 has 11 amino acids.

CDR3 coding DNA: TGTGCCAGTAGTGCCCGGGGACTGCCCCCGAGTGAGCAGTTCTTC. Translated, it gives CASSARGLPPSEQFF. The chain recombines TRBV19 with TRBJ2-1, with TRBD2 as a possible D gene (6 bases). The germline V and J ends were trimmed by 5 bases and 9 bases, with 20 bases remaining between them. Germline CDR1 and CDR2: LNHDA and SQIVND (reference sequence). The CDR3 is 15 residues long. The full variable domain, rest sourced from reference TRBV19 and TRBJ2-1, is DGGITQSPKYLFRKEGQNVTLSCEQNLNHDAMYWYRQDPGQGLRLIYYSQIVNDFQKGDIAEGYSVSREKKESFPLTVTSAQKNPTAFYLCASSARGLPPSEQFFGPGTRLTVL.

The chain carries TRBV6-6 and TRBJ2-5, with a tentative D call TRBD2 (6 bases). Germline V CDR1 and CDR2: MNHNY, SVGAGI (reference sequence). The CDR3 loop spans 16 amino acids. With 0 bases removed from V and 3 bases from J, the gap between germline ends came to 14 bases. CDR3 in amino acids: CASSYSVRDSEETQYF. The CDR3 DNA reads TGTGCCAGCAGTTACTCAGTGCGGGATTCGGAAGAGACCCAGTACTTC.

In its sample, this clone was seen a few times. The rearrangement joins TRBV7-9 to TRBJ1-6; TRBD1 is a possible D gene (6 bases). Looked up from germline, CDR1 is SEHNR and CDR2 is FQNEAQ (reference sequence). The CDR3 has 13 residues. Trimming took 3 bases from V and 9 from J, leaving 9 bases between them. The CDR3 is CASSFPGVSPLHF. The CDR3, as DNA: TGTGCCAGCAGCTTCCCAGGGGTTTCACCCCTCCACTTT.

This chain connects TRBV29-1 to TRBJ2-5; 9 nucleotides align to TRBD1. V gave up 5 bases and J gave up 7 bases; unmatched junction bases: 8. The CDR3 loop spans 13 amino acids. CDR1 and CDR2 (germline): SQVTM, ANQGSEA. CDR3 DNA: TGCAGCGTTTTCAGACAGGGGGGAGGGACCCAGTACTTC. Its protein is CSVFRQGGGTQYF.

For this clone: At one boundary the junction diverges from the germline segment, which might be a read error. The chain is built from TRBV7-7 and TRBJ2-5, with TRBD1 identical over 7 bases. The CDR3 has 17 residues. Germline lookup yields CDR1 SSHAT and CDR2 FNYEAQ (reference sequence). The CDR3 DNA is TGTGCTAGCAGCTTAGGGCCCCCTAAGACAGGGCAAGAGACCCAGTACTTC. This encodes CASSLGPPKTGQETQYF.

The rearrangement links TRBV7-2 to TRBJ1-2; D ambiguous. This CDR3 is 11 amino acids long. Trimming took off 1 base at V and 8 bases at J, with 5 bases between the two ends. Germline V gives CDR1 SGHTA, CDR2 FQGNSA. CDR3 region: CASSLVRGYTF. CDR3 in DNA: TGTGCCAGCAGCTTAGTGCGGGGCTACACCTTC. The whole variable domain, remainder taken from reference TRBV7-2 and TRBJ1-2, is GAGVSQSPSNKVTEKGKDVELRCDPISGHTALYWYRQSLGQGLEFLIYFQGNSAPDKSGLPSDRFSAERTGGSVSTLTIQRTQQEDSAVYLCASSLVRGYTFGSGTRLTVV.

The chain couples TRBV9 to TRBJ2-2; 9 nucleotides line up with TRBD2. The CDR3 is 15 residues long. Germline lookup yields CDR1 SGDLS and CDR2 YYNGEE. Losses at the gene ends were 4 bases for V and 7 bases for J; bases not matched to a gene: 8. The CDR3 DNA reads TGTGCCAGCAGCCCTAGCGGGATCAAGGTCGGGGAGCTGTTTTTT. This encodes CASSPSGIKVGELFF.

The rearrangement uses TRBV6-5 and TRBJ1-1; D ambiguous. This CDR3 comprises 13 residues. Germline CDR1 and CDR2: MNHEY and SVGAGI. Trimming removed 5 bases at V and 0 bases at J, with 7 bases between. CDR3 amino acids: CASSEPVNTEAFF. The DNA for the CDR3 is TGTGCCAGCAGTGAACCAGTGAACACTGAAGCTTTCTTT.

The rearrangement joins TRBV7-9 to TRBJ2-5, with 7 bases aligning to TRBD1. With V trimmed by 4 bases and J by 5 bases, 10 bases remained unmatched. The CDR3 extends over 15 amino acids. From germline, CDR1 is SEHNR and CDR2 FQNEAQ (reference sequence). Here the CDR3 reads CASSSGLQGRETQYF. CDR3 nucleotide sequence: TGTGCCAGCAGCTCGGGATTACAGGGGCGGGAGACCCAGTACTTC.

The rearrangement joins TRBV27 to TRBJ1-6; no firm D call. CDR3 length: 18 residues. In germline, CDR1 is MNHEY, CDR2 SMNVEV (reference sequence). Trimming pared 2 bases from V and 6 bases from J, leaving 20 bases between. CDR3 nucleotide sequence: TGTGCCAGCAGTTTAATGGCCAGCCGACTTACCCGTAATTCACCCCTCCACTTT. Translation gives CASSLMASRLTRNSPLHF.

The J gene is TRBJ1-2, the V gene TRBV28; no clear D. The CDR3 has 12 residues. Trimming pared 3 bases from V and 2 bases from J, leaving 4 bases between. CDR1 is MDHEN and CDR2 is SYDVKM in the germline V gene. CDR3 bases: TGTGCCAGCAGTTTTTCAAACTATGGCTACACCTTC. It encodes CASSFSNYGYTF.

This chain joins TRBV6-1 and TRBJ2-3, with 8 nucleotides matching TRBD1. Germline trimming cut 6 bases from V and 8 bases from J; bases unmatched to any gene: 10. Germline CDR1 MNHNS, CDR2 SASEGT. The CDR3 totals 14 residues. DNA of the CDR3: TGTGCCAGCAGCACCGACAGGGGAGTTGGTACGCAGTATTTT. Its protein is CASSTDRGVGTQYF.

The CDR3 spells CASRTGGSSGANVLTF. CDR3 DNA: TGTGCCAGCCGTACAGGGGGGTCCTCTGGGGCCAACGTCCTGACTTTC. The chain carries TRBV2 and TRBJ2-6; 8 nucleotides agree with TRBD1. V lost 8 bases to trimming and J lost 0 bases; unmatched junction nucleotides: 6. The CDR3 runs to 16 residues. Germline loops: CDR1 SNHLY, CDR2 FYNNEI.

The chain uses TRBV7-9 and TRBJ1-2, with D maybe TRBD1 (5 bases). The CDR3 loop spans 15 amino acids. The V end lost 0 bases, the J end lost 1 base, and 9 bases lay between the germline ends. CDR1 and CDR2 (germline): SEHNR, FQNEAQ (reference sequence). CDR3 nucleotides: TGTGCCAGCAGCTTAGCCCAGGGAGGTAACTATGGCTACACCTTC. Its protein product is CASSLAQGGNYGYTF.

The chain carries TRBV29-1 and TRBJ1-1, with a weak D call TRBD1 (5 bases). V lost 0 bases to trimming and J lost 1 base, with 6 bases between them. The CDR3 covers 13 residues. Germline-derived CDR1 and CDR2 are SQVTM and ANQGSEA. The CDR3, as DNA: TGCAGCGTTGAAGAAACAGGGAACACTGAAGCTTTCTTT. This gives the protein CSVEETGNTEAFF.

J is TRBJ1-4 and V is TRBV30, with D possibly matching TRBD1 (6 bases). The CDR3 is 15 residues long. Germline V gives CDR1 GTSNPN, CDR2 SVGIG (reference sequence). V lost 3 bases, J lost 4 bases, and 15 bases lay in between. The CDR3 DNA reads TGTGCCTGGAGGGAATCAGGGGCGGGTAATGAAAAACTGTTTTTT. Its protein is CAWRESGAGNEKLFF.

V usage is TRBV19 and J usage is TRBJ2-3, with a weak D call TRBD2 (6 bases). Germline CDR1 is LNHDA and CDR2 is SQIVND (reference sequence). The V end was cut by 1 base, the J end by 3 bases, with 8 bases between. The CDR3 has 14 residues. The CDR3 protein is CASSIAGRTDTQYF. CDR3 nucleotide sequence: TGTGCCAGTAGTATAGCGGGGAGGACAGATACGCAGTATTTT.

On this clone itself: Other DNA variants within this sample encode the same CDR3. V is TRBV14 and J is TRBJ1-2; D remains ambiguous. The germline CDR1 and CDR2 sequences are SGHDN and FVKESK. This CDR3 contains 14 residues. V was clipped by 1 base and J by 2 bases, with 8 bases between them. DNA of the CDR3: TGTGCCAGCAGCCAAGGAACGGGGAACTATGGCTACACCTTC. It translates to CASSQGTGNYGYTF.

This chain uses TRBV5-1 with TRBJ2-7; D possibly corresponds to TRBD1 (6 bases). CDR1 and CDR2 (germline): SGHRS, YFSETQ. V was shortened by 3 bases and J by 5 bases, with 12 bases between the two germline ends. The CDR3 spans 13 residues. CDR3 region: CASSSYRVNEQYF. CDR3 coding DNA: TGCGCCAGCAGCTCCTACAGGGTAAACGAGCAGTACTTC.